Reported below is one TCR beta chain. No antigen is known for it. Using immunoSEQ multiplex PCR, the repertoire was profiled, and TCRdb retains in-frame clones only, with some absent. The sample has approximately 61,000 clones; around 90% are singletons. This record comes from a study of PD-1 blockade in classical Hodgkin lymphoma. Study-level points and caveats: Patients who began taking nivolumab under 1 year after ASCT were left out.

Germline assignment: CDR1 MNHEY and CDR2 SVGAGI. The CDR3 totals 16 residues. V was pared by 4 bases and J by 2 bases, with 7 bases of the junction left unmatched. Time point defined: cycle 4 day 1 (C4D1), after around six weeks of nivolumab. Exposure to brentuximab vedotin varied, and each patient had relapsed following autologous stem cell transplantation. The V and J genes are TRBV6-5 and TRBJ2-1; 8 nucleotides agree with TRBD2. This material consisted of peripheral blood mononuclear cells (PBMCs), taken before the fourth cycle of nivolumab. This TCR was sampled from a human donor with classical Hodgkin lymphoma. For the CDR3, the DNA is TGTGCCAGCAGTTGGTCGGGGGGGCTGACCTACAATGAGCAGTTCTTC. Translation gives CASSWSGGLTYNEQFF.